This is a list of T cell receptor beta chains from one sample in a study of STAT5B mutations in CD4+ large granular lymphocyte leukemia. Only in-frame clones appear in the TCRdb table, and some are missing; sequencing was by immunoSEQ multiplex PCR. The sample lists roughly 30,000 clones, approximately 90% occurring once. The sample comprised CD4+ T cells from blood buffy coats. The receptors were sampled from a human donor in good health. Each CDR3 is given with its conserved first and last residue. A D gene is named only where the DNA matches it firmly. A clone size is listed for some rows: how often the clone was seen (once, few, many), or a class if it is expanded.

CASSLFGGGNTEAFF	TGTGCCAGCAGCTTGTTTGGGGGCGGGAACACTGAAGCTTTCTTT	NA	TRBJ1-1	TRBV5-5	NA
CASSPSRDLYSGANVLTF	TGTGCCAGCTCACCTTCCCGGGACCTCTACTCTGGGGCCAACGTCCTGACTTTC	NA	TRBJ2-6	TRBV18	NA
CASSIAGRNTEAFF	TGTGCCAGTAGTATAGCGGGGAGGAACACTGAAGCTTTCTTT	NA	TRBJ1-1	TRBV19	NA
CASSSAPSYEQYF	TGTGCCAGCAGCTCCGCCCCGTCGTACGAGCAGTACTTC	NA	TRBJ2-7	TRBV5-6	NA
CASSPWTSGSSYEQYF	TGTGCCAGCAGCCCTTGGACTAGCGGGAGCTCCTACGAGCAGTACTTC	TRBD2	TRBJ2-7	TRBV9	NA
CASSLVIGRGHGELFF	TGTGCCAGCAGCTTAGTCATCGGCAGGGGACACGGGGAGCTGTTTTTT	NA	TRBJ2-2	TRBV7-6	NA
CASSLLSGASYNEQFF	TGCGCCAGCAGCCTCCTTAGCGGAGCCTCCTACAATGAGCAGTTCTTC	NA	TRBJ2-1	TRBV5-1	NA
CASSLRTGMLKTQYF	TGTGCCAGCAGCTTAAGGACAGGGATGTTGAAGACCCAGTACTTC	TRBD1	TRBJ2-5	TRBV7-6	NA
CASSPHRQLSYGYTF	TGTGCCAGCAGTCCTCACCGACAGCTATCCTATGGCTACACCTTC	NA	TRBJ1-2	TRBV6-5	NA
CASSLGGGLETQYF	TGTGCCAGCAGCTTAGGTGGAGGGCTGGAGACCCAGTACTTC	NA	TRBJ2-5	TRBV7-2	NA
CASSLAQAGANVLTF	TGTGCCAGCAGCTTAGCGCAAGCCGGGGCCAACGTCCTGACTTTC	NA	TRBJ2-6	TRBV11-2	NA
CASSLVAGFHNEQFF	TGCGCCAGCAGCTTGGTTGCGGGATTCCACAATGAGCAGTTCTTC	NA	TRBJ2-1	TRBV5-1	NA
CATSRTAGSGNTIYF	TGTGCCACCAGCAGGACGGCGGGGTCGGGAAACACCATATATTTT	NA	TRBJ1-3	TRBV15	NA
CASSTRTGFAHGYTF	TGTGCCAGCAGTACCAGGACAGGGTTTGCCCATGGCTACACCTTC	TRBD1	TRBJ1-2	TRBV6-5	NA
CASSLEPRQGVTSGANVLTF	TGCGCCAGCAGCTTGGAACCCCGACAGGGGGTAACCTCTGGGGCCAACGTCCTGACTTTC	TRBD1	TRBJ2-6	TRBV5-1	NA
CASSGGQWVKNIQYF	TGTGCCAGCAGTGGGGGCCAGTGGGTCAAAAACATTCAGTACTTC	NA	TRBJ2-4	TRBV2	NA
CASSIPRGYGYTF	TGTGCCAGTAGTATACCTAGGGGCTATGGCTACACCTTC	NA	TRBJ1-2	TRBV19	once
CASSGIQGNYGYTF	TGTGCCAGCAGCGGGATACAGGGGAACTATGGCTACACCTTC	TRBD1	TRBJ1-2	TRBV5-4	NA
CSVTGTGGADTQYF	TGCAGCGTCACCGGGACAGGGGGCGCAGATACGCAGTATTTT	TRBD1	TRBJ2-3	TRBV29-1	NA
CASNPGARNEQFF	TGTGCCAGCAACCCGGGGGCTCGGAATGAGCAGTTCTTC	NA	TRBJ2-1	TRBV2	NA
CAISDSNQPQHF	TGTGCCATCAGTGATAGCAATCAGCCCCAGCATTTT	NA	TRBJ1-5	TRBV10-3	medium-sized
CASSPPDRGRDTGELFF	TGTGCCAGCTCACCACCGGACAGGGGGCGGGACACCGGGGAGCTGTTTTTT	TRBD1	TRBJ2-2	TRBV18	NA
CASSGSGTLSEKLFF	TGTGCCAGCAGTGGGTCCGGGACACTCAGCGAAAAACTGTTTTTT	NA	TRBJ1-4	TRBV28	NA
CATSSRQGKPYEQYF	TGTGCCACCAGCAGCCGACAGGGAAAACCCTACGAGCAGTACTTC	TRBD1	TRBJ2-7	TRBV15	NA
CASSVLQGARQETQYF	TGTGCCAGCAGCGTCCTACAGGGTGCCCGGCAAGAGACCCAGTACTTC	NA	TRBJ2-5	TRBV7-3	NA
CASTTGVGRYEQYF	TGTGCCAGTACCACGGGGGTAGGTAGGTACGAGCAGTACTTC	NA	TRBJ2-7	TRBV19	NA
CASSGGLAGSLYNEQFF	TGCGCCAGCAGCGGGGGACTAGCGGGTTCCCTTTACAATGAGCAGTTCTTC	TRBD2	TRBJ2-1	TRBV5-1	NA
CASSQDQVTGWPGELFF	TGCGCCAGCAGCCAAGATCAAGTCACAGGGTGGCCCGGGGAGCTGTTTTTT	NA	TRBJ2-2	TRBV4-3	NA
CASSSLQGADYEQYF	TGCGCCAGCAGCTCCTTACAGGGGGCTGACTACGAGCAGTACTTC	TRBD1	TRBJ2-7	TRBV5-1	NA
CSALNTDTQYF	TGCAGTGCTCTGAACACAGATACGCAGTATTTT	NA	TRBJ2-3	TRBV20-1	NA
CASSLGGYGAEAFF	TGTGCCAGCAGTTTGGGAGGGTATGGGGCTGAAGCTTTCTTT	NA	TRBJ1-1	TRBV27	NA
CASSSPGLAGEYTYEQYF	TGTGCCAGCAGCTCCCCGGGACTAGCGGGGGAGTACACCTACGAGCAGTACTTC	TRBD2	TRBJ2-7	TRBV7-2	NA
CASSLTEFSYGYTF	TGTGCCAGCAGTTTGACAGAATTTAGCTATGGCTACACCTTC	NA	TRBJ1-2	TRBV28	NA
CASSGTRRDNYEQYF	TGTGCCAGCAGTGGGACTAGGAGAGACAACTACGAGCAGTACTTC	TRBD2	TRBJ2-7	TRBV6-5	NA
CASMLERDNEQFF	TGTGCCAGCATGTTGGAAAGAGACAATGAGCAGTTCTTC	NA	TRBJ2-1	TRBV2	NA
CASSKGLAGVGTDTQYF	TGCGCCAGCAGCAAGGGACTAGCGGGAGTCGGGACAGATACGCAGTATTTT	TRBD2	TRBJ2-3	TRBV5-1	NA
CASSSDPGSNQPQHF	TGTGCCAGCAGCTCGGACCCCGGGAGCAATCAGCCCCAGCATTTT	NA	TRBJ1-5	TRBV7-9	NA
CASSLGGLTEAFF	TGTGCCAGCAGCTTGGGAGGGTTAACTGAAGCTTTCTTT	NA	TRBJ1-1	TRBV11-3	NA
CASSRPDIYTEAFF	TGTGCCAGCAGCCGCCCGGACATTTACACTGAAGCTTTCTTT	NA	TRBJ1-1	TRBV5-6	NA
CASSGESGQPQHF	TGTGCCAGTAGTGGGGAGTCCGGCCAGCCCCAGCATTTT	NA	TRBJ1-5	TRBV19	few
CASSLLTLYNEQFF	TGTGCCAGCAGCTTACTGACACTGTACAATGAGCAGTTCTTC	NA	TRBJ2-1	TRBV5-4	NA
CASSQTGEAFF	TGTGCCAGCAGCCAAACAGGGGAAGCTTTCTTT	NA	TRBJ1-1	TRBV7-9	NA
CASSLVTGLGEKLFF	TGTGCCAGCAGCTTAGTCACAGGGCTAGGTGAAAAACTGTTTTTT	NA	TRBJ1-4	TRBV7-2	NA
CASSNRDNSSGANVLTF	TGTGCCAGCAGCAACCGGGACAACTCCTCTGGGGCCAACGTCCTGACTTTC	NA	TRBJ2-6	TRBV21-1	NA